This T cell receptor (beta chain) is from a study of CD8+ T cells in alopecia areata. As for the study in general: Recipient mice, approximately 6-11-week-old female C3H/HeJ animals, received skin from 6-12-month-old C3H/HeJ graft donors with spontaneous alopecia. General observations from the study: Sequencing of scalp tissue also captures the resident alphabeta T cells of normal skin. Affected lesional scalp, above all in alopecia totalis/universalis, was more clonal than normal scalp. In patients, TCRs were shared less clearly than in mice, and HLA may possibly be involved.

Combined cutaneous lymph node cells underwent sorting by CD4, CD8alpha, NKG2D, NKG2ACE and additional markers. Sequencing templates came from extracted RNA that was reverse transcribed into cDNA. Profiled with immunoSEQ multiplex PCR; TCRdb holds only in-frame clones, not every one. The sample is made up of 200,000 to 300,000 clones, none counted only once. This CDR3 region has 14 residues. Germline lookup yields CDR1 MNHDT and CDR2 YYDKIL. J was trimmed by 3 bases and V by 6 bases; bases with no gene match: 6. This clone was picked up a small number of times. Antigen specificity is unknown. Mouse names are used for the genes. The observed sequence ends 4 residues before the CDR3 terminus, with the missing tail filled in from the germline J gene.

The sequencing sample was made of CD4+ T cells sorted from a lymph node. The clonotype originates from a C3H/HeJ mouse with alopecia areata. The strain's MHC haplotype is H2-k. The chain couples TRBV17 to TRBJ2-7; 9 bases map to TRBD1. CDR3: CASRPRDRVYEQYF. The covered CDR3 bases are TGTGCTAGCAGGCCTCGGGACAGGGTCTAT.